This T cell receptor (beta chain) was recovered during a study of early stage breast cancer tumors. Germline values: CDR1 SGHAT, CDR2 FQNNGV. V trimming: 6 bases; J trimming: 1 base; junction bases outside the gene matches: 2. There are 14 residues in the CDR3. Here immunoSEQ multiplex PCR was the method, and the copy in TCRdb shows in-frame clones only, minus some. The sample gives several thousand clones, around 66% of which show up once; about 23% is in the top ten. J is TRBJ2-3 and V is TRBV11-2, with 9 bases aligning to TRBD1. The source is a person aged 50 to 59 with breast cancer. Sequencing was carried out using breast tumor tissue. CDR3 amino acids: CASSRTGGTDTQYF. Written as DNA, the CDR3 is TGTGCCAGCAGTCGGACAGGGGGCACAGATACGCAGTATTTT.